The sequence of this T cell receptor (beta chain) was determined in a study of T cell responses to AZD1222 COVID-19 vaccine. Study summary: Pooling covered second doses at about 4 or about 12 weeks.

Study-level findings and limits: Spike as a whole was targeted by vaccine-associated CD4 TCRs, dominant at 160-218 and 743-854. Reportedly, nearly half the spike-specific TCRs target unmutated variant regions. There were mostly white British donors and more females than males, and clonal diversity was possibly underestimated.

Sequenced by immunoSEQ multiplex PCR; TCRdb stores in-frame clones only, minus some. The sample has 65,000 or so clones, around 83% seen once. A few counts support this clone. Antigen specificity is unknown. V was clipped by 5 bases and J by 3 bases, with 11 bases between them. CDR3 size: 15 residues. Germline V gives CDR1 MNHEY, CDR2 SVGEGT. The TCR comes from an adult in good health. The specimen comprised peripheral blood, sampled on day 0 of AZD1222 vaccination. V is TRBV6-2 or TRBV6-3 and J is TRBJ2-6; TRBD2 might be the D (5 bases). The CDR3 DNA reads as TGTGCCAGCAGTAACCGGGATGATGGGGCCAACGTCCTGACTTTC. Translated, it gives CASSNRDDGANVLTF.